A selection of T cell receptor beta chains follows, all from one sample in a study of cytomegalovirus exposure and HLA in healthy donors. The repertoire was sequenced with immunoSEQ multiplex PCR; TCRdb's copy has only in-frame clones and lacks some. The repertoire holds around 190,000 clones, around 77% seen once, with over 2% in the top ten. Sequenced: PBMCs. The source of these receptors is a man aged 55-75 years in good health and CMV-seronegative. The conserved cysteine and the conserved F or W are not part of the CDR3 here. Each record gives: V gene, J gene, CDR3 protein.

V gene: TRBV7-2
J gene: TRBJ2-1
CDR3 protein: ASSLAEEQF

V gene: TRBV5-1
J gene: TRBJ2-2
CDR3 protein: ASSLDSLTGELF

V gene: TRBV2
J gene: TRBJ1-2
CDR3 protein: ASTETKGGYGYT

V gene: TRBV6-6
J gene: TRBJ1-6
CDR3 protein: ASRPDRGQGSPLH

V gene: TRBV19
J gene: TRBJ2-2
CDR3 protein: ASSTRQLNTGELF

V gene: TRBV18
J gene: TRBJ1-2
CDR3 protein: ASSPQVRQGAYGYT

V gene: TRBV29-1
J gene: TRBJ1-2
CDR3 protein: SAGTGISGYT

V gene: TRBV9
J gene: TRBJ1-6
CDR3 protein: ASSISAQGSPLH

V gene: TRBV4-1
J gene: TRBJ2-7
CDR3 protein: ASSQEGHGSAYEQY

V gene: TRBV4-3
J gene: TRBJ2-7
CDR3 protein: ASSQVGGGGEQY

V gene: TRBV7-2
J gene: TRBJ2-2
CDR3 protein: ASSFPTVNSGELF

V gene: TRBV15
J gene: TRBJ1-1
CDR3 protein: ATSSLRVGNTEAF

V gene: TRBV7-6
J gene: TRBJ1-2
CDR3 protein: ASSLEAGGYGYT

V gene: TRBV5-4
J gene: TRBJ1-1
CDR3 protein: ASRTQGWNTEAF

V gene: TRBV19
J gene: TRBJ2-3
CDR3 protein: ATGQGTDTQY

V gene: TRBV6-5
J gene: TRBJ2-7
CDR3 protein: ASSRDYEQY

V gene: TRBV7-3
J gene: TRBJ2-1
CDR3 protein: ASRERAGPYNEQF

V gene: TRBV6-1
J gene: TRBJ1-2
CDR3 protein: ASSRQGGYT

V gene: TRBV29-1
J gene: TRBJ1-1
CDR3 protein: SVEKGTGARTEAF

V gene: TRBV15
J gene: TRBJ2-1
CDR3 protein: ATSRDPGQGYEQF

V gene: TRBV11-2
J gene: TRBJ1-6
CDR3 protein: ASSLDREAPLH

V gene: TRBV29-1
J gene: TRBJ2-3
CDR3 protein: STRQGIGTDTQY

V gene: TRBV30
J gene: TRBJ1-2
CDR3 protein: AWTQGSNYGYT

V gene: TRBV28
J gene: TRBJ1-5
CDR3 protein: ASSLGTGGSVSNQPQH

V gene: TRBV29-1
J gene: TRBJ2-4
CDR3 protein: SVVWPPLAKNIQY

V gene: TRBV30
J gene: TRBJ2-7
CDR3 protein: AWRSPASSYEQY

V gene: TRBV2
J gene: TRBJ1-1
CDR3 protein: ASRGDRAITQAF

V gene: TRBV29-1
J gene: TRBJ2-3
CDR3 protein: SATRDTTDTQY

V gene: TRBV7-2
J gene: TRBJ2-7
CDR3 protein: ASSFQRVYEQY

V gene: TRBV14
J gene: TRBJ2-2
CDR3 protein: ASSQASTGELF

V gene: TRBV21-1
J gene: TRBJ1-2
CDR3 protein: AGNRGRVYGYT

V gene: TRBV6-5
J gene: TRBJ1-6
CDR3 protein: ASKVATGSPLH

V gene: TRBV7-2
J gene: TRBJ1-2
CDR3 protein: ASSLGAGTNYGYT

V gene: TRBV6-5
J gene: TRBJ2-7
CDR3 protein: ASSLTHMTGEQY

V gene: TRBV5-1
J gene: TRBJ1-4
CDR3 protein: ASSSGLGGRGNEKLF

V gene: TRBV2
J gene: TRBJ2-1
CDR3 protein: ASTPTGGLAVYNEQF

V gene: TRBV6-6
J gene: TRBJ1-5
CDR3 protein: ASSYPQGHQPQH

V gene: TRBV2
J gene: TRBJ2-1
CDR3 protein: ASTGSAVYNEQF

V gene: TRBV15
J gene: TRBJ2-7
CDR3 protein: ATSRDLRGYSNEQY

V gene: TRBV10-3
J gene: TRBJ1-1
CDR3 protein: AISESEGVNTEAF

V gene: TRBV18
J gene: TRBJ2-5
CDR3 protein: ASSPSGQETQY

V gene: TRBV5-1
J gene: TRBJ2-7
CDR3 protein: ASSRERTGTHEQY

V gene: TRBV20-1
J gene: TRBJ2-1
CDR3 protein: SAGTYNEQF

V gene: TRBV18
J gene: TRBJ1-2
CDR3 protein: ASSPDRGLSGYT

V gene: TRBV15
J gene: TRBJ2-5
CDR3 protein: ATSRDRLRQETQY

V gene: TRBV10-2
J gene: TRBJ2-1
CDR3 protein: ATRTAGKQF

V gene: TRBV5-6
J gene: TRBJ2-3
CDR3 protein: ASSLSGNTQY

V gene: TRBV6-5
J gene: TRBJ2-5
CDR3 protein: ASKQLDKETQY

V gene: TRBV5-1
J gene: TRBJ1-1
CDR3 protein: ASSLSTANTEAF

V gene: TRBV11-1
J gene: TRBJ2-7
CDR3 protein: ASSPLRSLLANEQY

V gene: TRBV10-2
J gene: TRBJ2-1
CDR3 protein: ASSVPGGRYNEQF

V gene: TRBV19
J gene: TRBJ1-1
CDR3 protein: ASSVLQDTEAF